This T cell receptor beta chain was sequenced in a study of shared clonotypes between healthy human individuals. Overall study findings and caveats: Roughly 4.6% of naive CD4 clonotypes were common to four donors.

Investigators divided CD4+ cells into CD45RA+ naive and CD45RA-negative memory subsets. Clones were read by immunoSEQ multiplex PCR, and TCRdb kept only the in-frame ones, dropping some. The profile shows approximately 2,000,000 clones, around 92% of them singletons. There are 14 residues in the CDR3. Germline V gene lookup returns CDR1 MNHNS and CDR2 SASEGT. With 1 base removed from V and 0 bases from J, the gap between germline ends came to 7 bases. This clone appeared a single time. Its antigen is undetermined. The sample carries other DNA sequences with the same CDR3. The receptor comes from a man aged 18 to 30 in good health. Some clones in this sample may be carry-over from other donors' samples. The gene calls are TRBV6-1 and TRBJ2-7, with a weak D call TRBD2 (5 bases). Sequenced sample: naive CD4+ T cells from PBMCs. Subset of the sample: CD45RA+ positively selected. The CDR3 sequence: CASSEGGSSYEQYF. For the CDR3, the DNA is TGTGCCAGCAGTGAAGGAGGGAGCTCCTACGAGCAGTACTTC.